This T cell receptor (beta chain) was documented in a study of blood T cell repertoires in COVID-19. The wider study: Sources were T cells, B-cell-depleted T cells, or PBMCs; the material itself was cDNA or gDNA.

The CDR3 is 15 residues long. V lost 1 base, J lost 7 bases, and 13 bases lay in between. Per germline, CDR1 SNHLY and CDR2 FYNNEI. Profiling relied on immunoSEQ multiplex PCR, and the TCRdb table lists in-frame clones only, not all of them. Counted here are about 180,000 clones, about 90% occurring once; the ten biggest clones make up 0.95% to 1.5%. The sequence came from a human donor with acute COVID-19. The donor label of this sample is uncertain. Sequences were obtained from PBMCs or T cells enriched from blood (not recorded which). The V gene is TRBV2, the J gene TRBJ1-4, with D maybe TRBD1 (5 bases). For the CDR3, the DNA is TGTGCCAGCAGTGAAGGGAGACAGTGGGGTGAAAAACTGTTTTTT. Its translation: CASSEGRQWGEKLFF.